The 32 T cell receptor beta chains below were found in one sample sequenced in a study of blood T cell repertoires in COVID-19. The data were produced by immunoSEQ multiplex PCR, yet TCRdb's version contains in-frame clones alone and is incomplete. The top ten hold about 14% of the sample, which has about 170,000 clones, approximately 81% seen once. Sequenced sample: peripheral blood. These receptors were obtained from a woman in her seventies with COVID-19, enrolled during active disease.

The CDR3 protein is CATVQSSGNTIYF. The CDR3, as DNA: TGTGCCACGGTACAGAGCTCTGGAAACACCATATATTTT. This chain connects TRBV10-3 to TRBJ1-3; D gene unclear. There are 13 residues in the CDR3. Per germline, CDR1 ENHRY and CDR2 SYGVKD. V was cut by 10 bases and J by 0 bases, with 10 bases left in between.

The chain carries TRBV2 and TRBJ1-2, with 9 positions matching TRBD1. The CDR3 is made up of 16 amino acids. With V trimmed by 7 bases and J by 3 bases, 12 bases remained unmatched. The germline V gene encodes CDR1 SNHLY and CDR2 FYNNEI. As DNA, the CDR3 is TGTGCCAGCAAGAAAGAACAGGGGGCGGGGGACTATGGCTACACCTTC. Protein product: CASKKEQGAGDYGYTF.

The rearrangement links TRBV19 to TRBJ2-1, with D unresolved. V was clipped by 5 bases and J by 9 bases, with 14 bases between them. Germline-derived CDR1 and CDR2 are LNHDA and SQIVND (reference sequence). CDR3 size: 13 residues. This chain's CDR3 is CASSSPLSSEQFF. The CDR3 DNA reads TGTGCCAGTAGTTCGCCCCTCTCGAGTGAGCAGTTCTTC.

The rearrangement joins TRBV30 to TRBJ2-5; 7 positions agree with TRBD2. CDR1 is GTSNPN, CDR2 SVGIG, per germline (reference sequence). V shed 4 bases and J 2 bases; nucleotides not matched to a gene: 7. The CDR3 covers 14 residues. In nucleotides, the CDR3 is TGTGCCTGGAACCCTGGGGGGGAGCAAGAGACCCAGTACTTC. Translated: CAWNPGGEQETQYF.

The CDR3 DNA is TGTGCCAGCAGCCCCCGGCGGGGGACTAGCGGCAACAATGAGCAGTTCTTC. Its protein is CASSPRRGTSGNNEQFF. The chain is built from TRBV4-2 and TRBJ2-1; 11 nucleotides line up with TRBD2. Germline V gene data show CDR1 as LGHNA and CDR2 as YNFKEQ. The CDR3 is made up of 17 amino acids. V shed 4 bases, J shed 5 bases, and the junction held 10 bases outside the gene matches.

The rearrangement uses TRBV5-1 and TRBJ2-1; 8 nucleotides align to TRBD2. Germline V gene sequence: CDR1 SGHRS, CDR2 YFSETQ. The ends lost 3 bases at V and 9 bases at J; junction bases unmatched: 8. The CDR3 has 14 amino acids. CDR3 nucleotide sequence: TGCGCCAGCAGCTGGGCGGGGACTAGTGGTGAGCAGTTCTTC. Protein sequence: CASSWAGTSGEQFF. The variable domain in full, completed from reference TRBV5-1 and TRBJ2-1, reads KAGVTQTPRYLIKTRGQQVTLSCSPISGHRSVSWYQQTPGQGLQFLFEYFSETQRNKGNFPGRFSGRQFSNSRSEMNVSTLELGDSALYLCASSWAGTSGEQFFGPGTRLTVL.

The rearrangement joins TRBV7-2 to TRBJ2-7; possibly TRBD2 for D (5 bases). V was clipped by 3 bases and J by 4 bases, with 10 bases between them. The CDR3 has 13 residues. The germline gives CDR1 SGHTA, CDR2 FQGNSA. Here the CDR3 DNA reads TGTGCCAGCAGCTTCCTCCGGGGATACGAGCAGTACTTC. This translates into CASSFLRGYEQYF. Complete variable domain (other parts from reference TRBV7-2 and TRBJ2-7): GAGVSQSPSNKVTEKGKDVELRCDPISGHTALYWYRQSLGQGLEFLIYFQGNSAPDKSGLPSDRFSAERTGGSVSTLTIQRTQQEDSAVYLCASSFLRGYEQYFGPGTRLTVT.

This chain uses TRBV7-8 with TRBJ2-2; tentative D call: TRBD2 (6 bases). Germline lookup yields CDR1 SGHVS and CDR2 FQNEAQ. V was clipped by 3 bases and J by 6 bases, with 23 bases between them. The CDR3 length is 18 residues. CDR3 sequence (DNA): TGTGCCAGCAGCTTCCGAACTTCGCGGGGCCTTTTGGCCGGGGAGCTGTTTTTT. This gives the protein CASSFRTSRGLLAGELFF.

The rearrangement uses TRBV11-3 and TRBJ2-4, with 7 nucleotides matching TRBD2. The CDR3 covers 14 residues. Germline CDR1 and CDR2: SGHNT and YENEEA. J lost 1 base, V lost 5 bases, and 2 bases had no gene match. CDR3 DNA: TGTGCCAGCAGCGGGGGAGGGGCCAAAAACATTCAGTACTTC. Translating gives CASSGGGAKNIQYF.

The chain employs TRBV13 and TRBJ1-3, with a possible D match to TRBD1 (6 bases). This CDR3 is 14 amino acids long. Trimming left V 4 bases short and J 4 bases short, with 11 bases between. CDR1 and CDR2 (germline): PRHDT, FYEKMQ (reference sequence). This chain's CDR3 is CASSYGTSGNTIYF. The CDR3 DNA sequence: TGTGCCAGCAGCTACGGGACATCAGGAAACACCATATATTTT.

This clone was picked up a small number of times. The sample carries other DNA sequences with the same CDR3. The chain joins TRBV5-1 to TRBJ2-5; no definite D call. Germline loops: CDR1 SGHRS, CDR2 YFSETQ. Trimming removed 1 base from V and 2 bases from J, with 3 bases in between. The CDR3 is 12 amino acids. The CDR3 coding sequence is TGCGCCAGCAGCTTGTCACAAGAGACCCAGTACTTC. Protein product: CASSLSQETQYF.

This clone was detected once. V is TRBV6-1 and J is TRBJ1-5, with D unclear. V was trimmed by 1 base and J by 6 bases, leaving 13 bases between them. CDR1 is MNHNS, CDR2 SASEGT, per germline. CDR3 length: 15 amino acids. The CDR3 bases are TGTGCCAGCAGTGAAGGTCCCTTAGTGAGTCAGCCCCAGCATTTT. The encoded protein is CASSEGPLVSQPQHF.

This sequence joins TRBV28 and TRBJ2-3; TRBD1 aligns across 9 bases. J was trimmed by 5 bases and V by 7 bases; bases with no gene match: 10. The germline CDR1 and CDR2 sequences are MDHEN and SYDVKM. This CDR3 is 15 amino acids long. The CDR3 reads CASNPPRQGEDTQYF. CDR3 nucleotide sequence: TGTGCCAGCAATCCACCCCGACAGGGGGAAGATACGCAGTATTTT.

The chain has TRBV7-8 and TRBJ1-2; D unclear. Germline V lookup: CDR1 SGHVS, CDR2 FQNEAQ. This CDR3 is 13 amino acids long. V lost 5 bases to trimming and J lost 3 bases, with 10 bases between them. In nucleotides, the CDR3 is TGTGCCAGCAGCCCGCAGGAGGACTATGGCTACACCTTC. Translating it yields CASSPQEDYGYTF.

V and J are TRBV19 and TRBJ2-1, with no clear D. V was trimmed by 3 bases and J by 4 bases, leaving 7 bases between them. Germline loops: CDR1 LNHDA, CDR2 SQIVND (reference sequence). The CDR3 is made up of 13 amino acids. This chain's CDR3 is CASSISRYNEQFF. CDR3 nucleotide sequence: TGTGCCAGTAGTATTAGTAGATACAATGAGCAGTTCTTC.

The DNA of the CDR3 is TGTGCCACCAGCCGGAGCGAGGCTACCTACAATGAGCAGTTCTTC. It specifies CATSRSEATYNEQFF. This chain joins TRBV15 and TRBJ2-1; D uncertain. V was trimmed by 5 bases and J by 2 bases, leaving 13 bases between them. The CDR3 totals 15 residues. Germline V gives CDR1 LNHNV, CDR2 YYDKDF (reference sequence).

V gene TRBV5-4 combines with J gene TRBJ2-2; unclear D gene. The V end was cut by 0 bases, the J end by 4 bases, with 4 bases between. This CDR3 is built from 13 residues. The V gene's germline CDR1 is SGHNT and CDR2 YYREEE (reference sequence). The CDR3 reads CASSLAGTGELFF. CDR3 sequence (DNA): TGTGCCAGCAGCTTGGCCGGCACCGGGGAGCTGTTTTTT. Looking up the rest from reference TRBV5-4 and TRBJ2-2 gives the full variable domain: ETGVTQSPTHLIKTRGQQVTLRCSSQSGHNTVSWYQQALGQGPQFIFQYYREEENGRGNFPPRFSGLQFPNYSSELNVNALELDDSALYLCASSLAGTGELFFGEGSRLTVL.

The gene calls are TRBV7-8 and TRBJ2-3; D perhaps matches TRBD1 (6 bases). The CDR3 is 13 residues long. The germline CDR1 and CDR2 sequences are SGHVS and FQNEAQ. Trimming removed 3 bases at V and 13 bases at J, with 17 bases between. The CDR3 DNA is TGTGCCAGCAGCTTGGGGGCCCAAGGCAGGGAGTATTTT. It encodes CASSLGAQGREYF.

The rearrangement links TRBV27 to TRBJ1-2, with D perhaps TRBD1 (6 bases). The germline CDR1 and CDR2 sequences are MNHEY and SMNVEV (reference sequence). This CDR3 comprises 14 residues. V was shortened by 10 bases and J by 6 bases, with 21 bases between the two germline ends. CDR3 in amino acids: CATGPNRASHGYTF. The CDR3 DNA sequence: TGTGCCACCGGACCCAACAGGGCTTCCCATGGCTACACCTTC.

This rearrangement joins TRBV7-8 to TRBJ1-4, with D possibly TRBD1 on 5 matching bases. The length of the CDR3 is 14 residues. Trimming took 5 bases from V and 4 from J, leaving 11 bases between them. Germline values: CDR1 SGHVS, CDR2 FQNEAQ. The CDR3 loop reads CASSTDSLNEKLFF. As DNA, the CDR3 is TGTGCCAGCAGCACCGACAGCCTTAATGAAAAACTGTTTTTT.

This clone was counted between two and nine times. This sequence joins TRBV9 and TRBJ1-4; 8 nucleotides align to TRBD1. CDR1 is SGDLS and CDR2 is YYNGEE in the germline V gene. The CDR3 has 15 amino acids. J was trimmed by 4 bases and V by 3 bases; bases with no gene match: 5. CDR3 bases: TGTGCCAGCAGCGGGGGGGACAGGCGTAATGAAAAACTGTTTTTT. The encoded protein is CASSGGDRRNEKLFF.

The chain combines TRBV20-1 with TRBJ1-2; D might be TRBD1 (5 bases). The germline V gene encodes CDR1 DFQATT and CDR2 SNEGSKA (reference sequence). The CDR3 contains 12 residues. Trimming left V 3 bases short and J 8 bases short, with 13 bases between. CDR3 loop: CSASGAKEGYTF. The CDR3 nucleotides read TGCAGTGCTAGTGGGGCTAAAGAAGGCTACACCTTC.

The chain joins TRBV3-1 (or the pseudogene TRBV3-2) to TRBJ2-5, with TRBD2 identical over 11 bases. J was trimmed by 2 bases and V by 4 bases; bases with no gene match: 6. The CDR3 is made up of 16 amino acids. Germline lookup yields CDR1 LGHDT and CDR2 YNNKEL (reference sequence). CDR3 in amino acids: CASSPASGGPQETQYF. Here the CDR3 DNA reads TGTGCCAGCAGCCCCGCTAGCGGGGGGCCACAAGAGACCCAGTACTTC.

The chain uses TRBV7-2 and TRBJ1-1; no clear D. In germline, CDR1 is SGHTA, CDR2 FQGNSA. This CDR3 spans 14 amino acids. V lost 2 bases to trimming and J lost 2 bases, with 9 bases between them. The CDR3 sequence: CASSLRGINTEAFF. The CDR3 DNA reads TGTGCCAGCAGCTTACGAGGGATTAACACTGAAGCTTTCTTT.

The J gene is TRBJ2-3, the V gene TRBV28, with 8 nucleotides matching TRBD1. The trim removed 4 bases at V and 6 bases at J, leaving 6 bases unmatched. Germline V CDR1 and CDR2: MDHEN, SYDVKM. The CDR3 is made up of 14 amino acids. The CDR3 loop reads CASSYDRGSDTQYF. The DNA of the CDR3 is TGTGCCAGCAGTTACGACAGGGGCTCGGATACGCAGTATTTT. The variable domain in full, with the rest retrieved from reference TRBV28 and TRBJ2-3, is DVKVTQSSRYLVKRTGEKVFLECVQDMDHENMFWYRQDPGLGLRLIYFSYDVKMKEKGDIPEGYSVSREKKERFSLILESASTNQTSMYLCASSYDRGSDTQYFGPGTRLTVL.

CDR3 sequence: CASSVMGTEGNTIYF. As DNA, the CDR3 is TGTGCCAGCAGCGTTATGGGTACAGAAGGAAACACCATATATTTT. The V and J genes are TRBV9 and TRBJ1-3; D unresolved. V lost 2 bases and J 4 bases, leaving 13 bases between the germline ends. Looked up from germline, CDR1 is SGDLS and CDR2 is YYNGEE. The CDR3 length is 15 residues.

The chain couples TRBV30 to TRBJ1-1; 11 bases line up with TRBD1. Germline loops: CDR1 GTSNPN, CDR2 SVGIG (reference sequence). V lost 2 bases to trimming and J lost 4 bases; unmatched junction nucleotides: 3. The CDR3 runs 14 residues. In DNA form, the CDR3 reads TGTGCCTGGAGTCGAGGGACAGGGGGCACTGAAGCTTTCTTT. It translates to CAWSRGTGGTEAFF.

This rearrangement joins TRBV3-1 (or the pseudogene TRBV3-2) to TRBJ1-1; D ambiguous. V shed 1 base and J shed 6 bases, with 9 bases lying between them. The CDR3 consists of 13 residues. The V gene's germline CDR1 is LGHDT and CDR2 YNNKEL (reference sequence). The CDR3 DNA follows: TGTGCCAGCAGCCAAGTGGCCAGCGCTGAAGCTTTCTTT. This sequence encodes CASSQVASAEAFF.

The chain joins TRBV5-5 to TRBJ2-2, with a weak D call TRBD2 (6 bases). V was shortened by 0 bases and J by 4 bases, with 10 bases between the two germline ends. From germline, CDR1 is SGHKS and CDR2 YYEKEE (reference sequence). CDR3 length equals 15 residues. The CDR3 DNA sequence: TGTGCCAGCAGCTTGGTTGGAGGGCCCACCGGGGAGCTGTTTTTT. Its protein is CASSLVGGPTGELFF.

The CDR3: CASSPPISGGRYNEQFF. For the CDR3, the DNA is TGTGCCAGCTCACCACCGATAAGCGGGGGGCGGTACAATGAGCAGTTCTTC. The chain combines TRBV18 with TRBJ2-1, with 9 bases fitting TRBD2. Germline lookup yields CDR1 KGHSH and CDR2 LQKENI. This CDR3 contains 17 residues. After removal of 0 bases from V and 4 bases from J, the junction contained 7 bases not matched to a gene.

This sequence joins TRBV7-2 and TRBJ2-2, with 13 bases that match TRBD2. The V and J ends lost 3 bases and 4 bases, in that order; junction bases with no gene match: 2. The germline V gene encodes CDR1 SGHTA and CDR2 FQGNSA. The CDR3 consists of 16 residues. This CDR3 is CASSFTSGRATGELFF. The CDR3 DNA follows: TGTGCCAGCAGCTTTACTAGCGGGAGGGCCACCGGGGAGCTGTTTTTT. Variable domain in full (rest from reference TRBV7-2 and TRBJ2-2): GAGVSQSPSNKVTEKGKDVELRCDPISGHTALYWYRQSLGQGLEFLIYFQGNSAPDKSGLPSDRFSAERTGGSVSTLTIQRTQQEDSAVYLCASSFTSGRATGELFFGEGSRLTVL.

CDR3 region: CASSTRFGDTQYF. The CDR3 coding sequence is TGTGCCAGCAGCACGAGGTTTGGAGATACGCAGTATTTT. The rearrangement links TRBV9 to TRBJ2-3; no firm D call. The germline gives CDR1 SGDLS, CDR2 YYNGEE. This CDR3 region has 13 residues. V gave up 4 bases and J gave up 5 bases, with 11 bases separating them.